Reported below is one T cell receptor beta chain. Its antigen is unknown. This sample stems from a study of cytomegalovirus exposure and HLA in healthy donors. 60 Vbeta and 13 Jbeta primers were used in PCR. The protocol was immunoSEQ multiplex PCR, while the TCRdb copy is restricted to in-frame clones and leaves out a portion. The table lists some 110,000 clones, around 86% of them singletons. Study results and limitations: With later analysis, a missense DCLRE1C variant became linked to TCR beta V- and J-gene trimming. There were several of the most significant clusters that appeared linked to common viral pathogens in a later analysis. Through in vitro validation, three CMV-associated chains were shown to be specific for CMV antigens.

The TCR comes from a man aged 30 to 45 in good health and CMV-seropositive. The sample consisted of PBMCs.

The CDR3 DNA is TGTGCCAGCAGCCTTACGGGGGGCCTCCAAGAGACCCAGTACTTC. Residues: CASSLTGGLQETQYF. The gene calls are TRBV9 and TRBJ2-5, with D possibly TRBD2 on 7 matching bases. The CDR3 sequence is 15 residues long. In germline, CDR1 is SGDLS, CDR2 YYNGEE. Trimming removed 4 bases from V and 1 base from J, with 14 bases in between. Combining the CDR3 with reference TRBV9 and TRBJ2-5 gives the whole variable domain DSGVTQTPKHLITATGQRVTLRCSPRSGDLSVYWYQQSLDQGLQFLIQYYNGEERAKGNILERFSAQQFPDLHSELNLSSLELGDSALYFCASSLTGGLQETQYFGPGTRLLVL.